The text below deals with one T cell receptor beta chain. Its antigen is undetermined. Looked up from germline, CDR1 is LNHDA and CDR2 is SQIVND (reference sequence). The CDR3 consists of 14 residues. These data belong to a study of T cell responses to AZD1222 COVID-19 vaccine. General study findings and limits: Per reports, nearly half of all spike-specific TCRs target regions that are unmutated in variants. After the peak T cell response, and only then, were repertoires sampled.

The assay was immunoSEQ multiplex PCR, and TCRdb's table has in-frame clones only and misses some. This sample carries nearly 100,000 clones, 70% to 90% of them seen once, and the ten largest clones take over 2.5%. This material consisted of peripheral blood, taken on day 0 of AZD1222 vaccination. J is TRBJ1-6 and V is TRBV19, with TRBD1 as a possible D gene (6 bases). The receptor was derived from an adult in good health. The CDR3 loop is CAANQGQRNSPLHF. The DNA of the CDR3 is TGTGCAGCCAACCAGGGACAAAGAAATTCACCCCTCCACTTT.